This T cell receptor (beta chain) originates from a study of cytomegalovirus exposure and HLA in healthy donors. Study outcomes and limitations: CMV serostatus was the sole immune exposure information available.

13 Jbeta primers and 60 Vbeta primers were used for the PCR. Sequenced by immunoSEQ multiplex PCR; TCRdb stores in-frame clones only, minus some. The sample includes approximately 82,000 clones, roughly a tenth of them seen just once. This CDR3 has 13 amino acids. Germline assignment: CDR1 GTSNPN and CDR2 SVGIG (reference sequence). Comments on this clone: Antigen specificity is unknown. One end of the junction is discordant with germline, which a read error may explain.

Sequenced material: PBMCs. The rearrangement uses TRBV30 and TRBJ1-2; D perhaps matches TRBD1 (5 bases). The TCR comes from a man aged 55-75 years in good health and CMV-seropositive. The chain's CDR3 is CAWMGNALWGYNF. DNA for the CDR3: TGTGCCTGGATGGGAAACGCCCTATGGGGCTACAACTTC. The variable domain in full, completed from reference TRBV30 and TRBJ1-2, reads SQTIHQWPATLVQPVGSPLSLECTVEGTSNPNLYWYRQAAGRGLQLLFYSVGIGQISSEVPQNLSASRPQDRQFILSSKKLLLSDSGFYLCAWMGNALWGYNFGSGTRLTVV.